A single sample is the source of the 28 T cell receptor beta chains below, sequenced in a study of blood T cell repertoires in COVID-19. Profiling relied on immunoSEQ multiplex PCR, and the TCRdb table lists in-frame clones only, not all of them. The table shows about 360,000 clones, with 81% occurring only once. Sequenced input: peripheral blood. These receptors came from a human donor with acute or convalescent COVID-19. The donor label of this sample is uncertain.

V is TRBV5-6 and J is TRBJ2-3; the match to TRBD1 covers 9 bases. The germline V gene has CDR1 SGHDT and CDR2 YYEEEE. This CDR3 is 16 amino acids long. Trimming at V came to 6 bases and at J to 4 bases, leaving 12 bases not matched to a gene. CDR3 in amino acids: CASTEKGTGLADTQYF. The DNA of the CDR3 is TGTGCCAGCACCGAAAAGGGGACAGGGTTGGCAGATACGCAGTATTTT.

The chain has TRBV19 and TRBJ1-5; TRBD1 aligns across 8 bases. The CDR3 has 15 amino acids. Germline CDR1 and CDR2: LNHDA and SQIVND (reference sequence). After removal of 6 bases from V and 3 bases from J, the junction contained 7 bases not matched to a gene. CDR3 nucleotide sequence: TGTGCCAGTAGGAGGACAGGGTGGGTCAATCAGCCCCAGCATTTT. The encoded protein is CASRRTGWVNQPQHF.

The chain carries TRBV2 and TRBJ1-5; D gene ambiguous. CDR3 size: 15 residues. Trimming pared 6 bases from V and 4 bases from J, leaving 16 bases between. Germline V gene sequence: CDR1 SNHLY, CDR2 FYNNEI. As DNA, the CDR3 is TGTGCCAGCAGGGAACAATCCACAGCAAATCAGCCCCAGCATTTT. Encoded protein: CASREQSTANQPQHF.

This rearrangement joins TRBV30 to TRBJ2-3; the D is unclear. The CDR3 is made up of 12 amino acids. Germline CDR1 and CDR2: GTSNPN and SVGIG (reference sequence). V was cut by 2 bases and J by 2 bases, with 5 bases left in between. The CDR3 sequence: CAWSPITDTQYF. CDR3 nucleotides: TGTGCCTGGAGTCCAATCACAGATACGCAGTATTTT.

The chain links TRBV2 to TRBJ2-1, with D perhaps matching TRBD2 (5 bases). CDR3 length equals 15 residues. The V end lost 6 bases, the J end lost 8 bases, and 20 bases lay between the germline ends. CDR1 and CDR2 from the germline V gene are SNHLY and FYNNEI. The CDR3 DNA follows: TGTGCCAGCAGACTCAACCGGGTCCCCGGGGATGAGCAGTTCTTC. Encoded protein: CASRLNRVPGDEQFF.

The rearrangement links TRBV19 to TRBJ1-5, with 8 bases that match TRBD1. The ends lost 4 bases at V and 7 bases at J; junction bases unmatched: 9. CDR1 and CDR2 from the germline V gene are LNHDA and SQIVND (reference sequence). The CDR3 contains 15 residues. Here the CDR3 DNA reads TGTGCCAGTAGTACCGGGACAGGCAATCGACAGCCCCAGCATTTT. Translation gives CASSTGTGNRQPQHF.

This sequence joins TRBV2 and TRBJ2-3, with TRBD1 as a possible D gene (5 bases). V gave up 7 bases and J gave up 0 bases, with 11 bases separating them. The CDR3 has 14 amino acids. Germline V gene lookup returns CDR1 SNHLY and CDR2 FYNNEI. The CDR3 DNA follows: TGTGCCAGCAAACAGACAGCTAGCACAGATACGCAGTATTTT. Protein: CASKQTASTDTQYF.

The rearrangement uses TRBV5-1 and TRBJ2-7; 9 nucleotides agree with TRBD1. The CDR3 is made up of 17 amino acids. Unmatched junction bases numbered 13, after V lost 3 bases and J lost 3 bases. Germline CDR1 and CDR2: SGHRS and YFSETQ. The CDR3 region is CASSSTAGTGRLYEQYF. The CDR3 region has the DNA TGCGCCAGCAGCTCCACCGCCGGGACAGGGCGTCTCTACGAGCAGTACTTC.

The gene calls are TRBV30 and TRBJ2-4; D perhaps matches TRBD1 (5 bases). This CDR3 is 15 amino acids long. Germline V lookup: CDR1 GTSNPN, CDR2 SVGIG (reference sequence). Trimming stripped 0 bases from V and 10 bases from J, with 19 bases between. The CDR3 loop reads CAWSVGDSYSLIQYF. CDR3 sequence (DNA): TGTGCCTGGAGTGTTGGTGACAGCTACTCCCTTATTCAGTACTTC.

The V call is TRBV12-3 or TRBV12-4, the J call TRBJ2-3; D is ambiguous. This CDR3 is 13 amino acids long. Trimming removed 6 bases from V and 3 bases from J, with 10 bases in between. This CDR3 is CASSPHSTDTQYF. The DNA of the CDR3 is TGTGCCAGCAGCCCCCACTCGACAGATACGCAGTATTTT.

The V gene is TRBV7-2, the J gene TRBJ2-1; TRBD2 matches 8 bases. Per germline, CDR1 SGHTA and CDR2 FQGNSA. The CDR3 extends over 15 amino acids. Trimming cost V 5 bases and J 0 bases; bases outside gene matches: 3. CDR3 protein: CASSPREVSYNEQFF. Written as DNA, the CDR3 is TGTGCCAGCAGCCCGCGGGAGGTCTCCTACAATGAGCAGTTCTTC. Supplemented by reference TRBV7-2 and TRBJ2-1, the full variable domain reads GAGVSQSPSNKVTEKGKDVELRCDPISGHTALYWYRQSLGQGLEFLIYFQGNSAPDKSGLPSDRFSAERTGGSVSTLTIQRTQQEDSAVYLCASSPREVSYNEQFFGPGTRLTVL.

The rearrangement uses TRBV4-1 and TRBJ2-3, with 7 nucleotides matching TRBD2. This CDR3 spans 16 amino acids. Germline V gene lookup returns CDR1 MGHRA and CDR2 YSYEKL. J lost 0 bases, V lost 4 bases, and 7 bases had no gene match. The CDR3 is CASSRPAGVSTDTQYF. The CDR3 coding sequence is TGCGCCAGCAGCCGCCCGGCGGGGGTGAGCACAGATACGCAGTATTTT.

The chain employs TRBV11-3 and TRBJ1-3; possibly TRBD1 for D (5 bases). Germline V CDR1 and CDR2: SGHNT, YENEEA. The ends were cut back, 3 bases at V and 1 base at J, with 10 bases in the middle. This CDR3 comprises 15 residues. For the CDR3, the DNA is TGTGCCAGCAGCTTGGATGGGGCTTCTGGAAACACCATATATTTT. This gives the protein CASSLDGASGNTIYF. Combining the CDR3 with reference TRBV11-3 and TRBJ1-3 gives the whole variable domain EAGVVQSPRYKIIEKKQPVAFWCNPISGHNTLYWYLQNLGQGPELLIRYENEEAVDDSQLPKDRFSAERLKGVDSTLKIQPAELGDSAVYLCASSLDGASGNTIYFGEGSWLTVV.

The genes are TRBV5-5 and TRBJ1-2; D is undetermined. The CDR3 runs to 14 residues. Germline V lookup: CDR1 SGHKS, CDR2 YYEKEE (reference sequence). The ends were cut back, 1 base at V and 4 bases at J, with 11 bases in the middle. The CDR3 nucleotides read TGTGCCAGCAGCTTGTGGGGAGAATCCTATGGCTACACCTTC. It is translated as CASSLWGESYGYTF.

This chain connects TRBV18 to TRBJ1-4; TRBD1 matches 8 bases. The junction had 8 bases not matched to a gene; V was cut back by 6 bases and J by 5 bases. CDR1 and CDR2 from the germline V gene are KGHSH and LQKENI. This CDR3 spans 15 amino acids. CDR3 coding DNA: TGTGCCAGCTCCCCTCAGACAGGGGTAAATGAAAAACTGTTTTTT. Its translation is CASSPQTGVNEKLFF.

In DNA, the CDR3 is TGTGCCAGCAGCCGACTAGCGGGAGGGGTAGCGGGGACGCAGTATTTT. It codes for CASSRLAGGVAGTQYF. The J gene is TRBJ2-3, the V gene TRBV11-2; 14 bases are shared with TRBD2. CDR3 length: 16 amino acids. CDR1 and CDR2 (germline): SGHAT, FQNNGV. V lost 5 bases to trimming and J lost 9 bases; unmatched junction nucleotides: 10.

This chain connects TRBV30 to TRBJ1-5; possible D gene TRBD1, 5 bases. CDR1 is GTSNPN and CDR2 is SVGIG in the germline V gene (reference sequence). The CDR3 is 13 amino acids. V was clipped by 5 bases and J by 1 base, with 9 bases between them. The CDR3 DNA is TGTGCCTGGGCTGACAGAAGCAATCAGCCCCAGCATTTT. Its translation: CAWADRSNQPQHF.

The J gene is TRBJ2-7, the V gene TRBV20-1; 8 nucleotides agree with TRBD1. Germline V lookup: CDR1 DFQATT, CDR2 SNEGSKA (reference sequence). V shed 3 bases and J 1 base; nucleotides not matched to a gene: 5. The length of the CDR3 is 14 residues. CDR3 in amino acids: CSASLGQDSYEQYF. Written as DNA, the CDR3 is TGCAGTGCTAGTTTGGGACAGGATTCCTACGAGCAGTACTTC.

The CDR3 loop reads CASSYATGETQYF. DNA of the CDR3: TGTGCCAGCAGTTACGCCACGGGGGAGACCCAGTACTTC. This sequence joins TRBV6-5 and TRBJ2-5, with D perhaps TRBD2 (5 bases). The CDR3 extends over 13 amino acids. With 2 bases removed from V and 5 bases from J, the gap between germline ends came to 9 bases. From germline, CDR1 is MNHEY and CDR2 SVGAGI.

On this clone: Other nucleotide sequences from this sample produce the same CDR3. The chain employs TRBV2 and TRBJ1-1; D is unresolved. CDR1 and CDR2 (germline): SNHLY, FYNNEI. The CDR3 totals 12 residues. V lost 6 bases, J lost 0 bases, and 5 bases lay in between. The CDR3 sequence: CASSGMNTEAFF. The DNA of the CDR3 is TGTGCCAGCAGCGGGATGAACACTGAAGCTTTCTTT.

This clone appeared a few times. The chain uses TRBV2 and TRBJ2-1, with D perhaps TRBD2 (5 bases). Germline V lookup: CDR1 SNHLY, CDR2 FYNNEI. The CDR3 has 16 amino acids. Trimming left V 3 bases short and J 0 bases short, with 12 bases between. CDR3 amino acids: CASSDEGQSSYNEQFF. CDR3 in DNA: TGTGCCAGCAGTGATGAGGGCCAGAGCTCCTACAATGAGCAGTTCTTC.

This sequence joins TRBV27 and TRBJ2-7; TRBD1 aligns across 7 bases. The CDR3 is made up of 14 amino acids. V lost 6 bases, J lost 0 bases, and 5 bases stayed unmatched. In germline, CDR1 is MNHEY, CDR2 SMNVEV (reference sequence). CDR3 sequence: CASRDRFSSYEQYF. As DNA, the CDR3 is TGTGCCAGCAGGGACAGGTTCAGCTCCTACGAGCAGTACTTC.

The chain carries TRBV6-1 and TRBJ2-5; weak D call: TRBD2 (7 bases). CDR1 is MNHNS and CDR2 is SASEGT in the germline V gene. This CDR3 has 18 amino acids. V lost 2 bases and J lost 5, with 24 bases in between. The CDR3 sequence is CASSELFTGGGRGETQYF. The CDR3 DNA is TGTGCCAGCAGTGAACTTTTCACTGGGGGGGGCCGAGGCGAGACCCAGTACTTC.

The V gene is TRBV4-2, the J gene TRBJ2-2; 9 nucleotides align to TRBD2. The CDR3 is 15 residues long. CDR1 is LGHNA, CDR2 YNFKEQ, per germline. V gave up 3 bases and J gave up 5 bases; unmatched junction bases: 4. As DNA, the CDR3 is TGTGCCAGCAGCCACAGGACTAGCGTTACCGGGGAGCTGTTTTTT. This codes for CASSHRTSVTGELFF.

The chain combines TRBV12-3 or TRBV12-4 with TRBJ1-1; no definite D call. The CDR3 length is 13 residues. The V gene lost 2 bases and the J gene lost 6 bases, with 10 bases spanning the gap. Written as DNA, the CDR3 is TGTGCCAGCAGTTTAACAGAGGGCGCTGAAGCTTTCTTT. Amino acid sequence: CASSLTEGAEAFF.

V gene TRBV18 combines with J gene TRBJ1-1, with D possibly matching TRBD1 (6 bases). Germline lookup yields CDR1 KGHSH and CDR2 LQKENI. Trimming took 6 bases from V and 8 from J, leaving 19 bases between them. This CDR3 spans 14 amino acids. The CDR3 loop reads CASSLGSGDLEAFF. In DNA, the CDR3 is TGTGCCAGCTCCCTCGGGTCAGGGGACCTGGAAGCTTTCTTT.

V and J are TRBV6-1 and TRBJ1-4, with 10 bases matching TRBD1. Germline V gene sequence: CDR1 MNHNS, CDR2 SASEGT. This CDR3 is 15 amino acids long. J was trimmed by 5 bases and V by 3 bases; bases with no gene match: 3. This CDR3 is CASSDRTGGNEKLFF. The CDR3 region has the DNA TGTGCCAGCAGTGATAGGACAGGGGGGAATGAAAAACTGTTTTTT.

The chain carries TRBV2 and TRBJ1-5; unclear D gene. Germline lookup yields CDR1 SNHLY and CDR2 FYNNEI. This CDR3 is built from 15 residues. The ends were cut back, 0 bases at V and 7 bases at J, with 13 bases in the middle. CDR3 in DNA: TGTGCCAGCAGTGAAGCTAATCCGGGATCGCAGCCCCAGCATTTT. It is translated as CASSEANPGSQPQHF. Supplemented by reference TRBV2 and TRBJ1-5, the full variable domain reads EPEVTQTPSHQVTQMGQEVILRCVPISNHLYFYWYRQILGQKVEFLVSFYNNEISEKSEIFDDQFSVERPDGSNFTLKIRSTKLEDSAMYFCASSEANPGSQPQHFGDGTRLSIL.